This T cell receptor beta chain was retrieved from a study of monozygotic twins with inflammatory bowel disease. Broader study findings: Twins with IBD were found to have lower TCRbeta diversity (inverse Simpson) than healthy co-twins.

TCRdb re-called the 5' RACE reads and shows each CDR3 protein once, DNA omitted. Its table lists under 350,000 distinct CDR3 sequences. Of note for this clonotype: Antigen unknown.

The CDR3 runs 14 residues. In germline, CDR1 is SQVTM, CDR2 ANQGSEA. This rearrangement joins TRBV29-1 to TRBJ2-3; the D gene TCRdb calls, TRBD2, cannot be checked with no DNA. Input material: blood. This receptor was taken from a human donor with ulcerative colitis or Crohn's disease, or a healthy co-twin of an affected twin (not recorded which). CDR3 in amino acids: CSVVWAGTTNTQYF.